The 15 T cell receptor beta chains below come from one sample, sequenced in a study of blood T cells in healthy people across ages. Sample-barcoded 5' priming and a J-beta primer mix drove a second PCR of 7 to 11 cycles. TCRdb re-analysed the 5' RACE reads in MiXCR, keeping a single row per CDR3 protein. The sample includes some 1,800,000 distinct CDR3 sequences, approximately 39% of them seen just once. The sequenced sample consisted of blood. The receptors here all came from a human donor in good health.

This clonotype was seen more than once but under ten times. The V call is TRBV3-1, the J call TRBJ2-5; D is perhaps TRBD2 (5 bases). Germline CDR1 is LGHDT and CDR2 is YNNKEL (reference sequence). The CDR3 contains 15 residues. Trimming left V 1 base short and J 11 bases short, with 20 bases between. For the CDR3, the DNA is TGTGCCAGCAGCCAAGGGGCTACCCCAACTGGGGAGCAGTACTTC. Translated, it gives CASSQGATPTGEQYF.

The chain joins TRBV7-2 to TRBJ1-1, with D perhaps matching TRBD1 (5 bases). V lost 2 bases, J lost 1 base, and 20 bases lay in between. Germline CDR1 and CDR2: SGHTA and FQGNSA. CDR3 length: 18 residues. The CDR3 DNA reads as TGTGCCAGCAGCTTAAAGGTCCTGGCAGGGTGGGGGAACACTGAAGCTTTCTTT. This sequence encodes CASSLKVLAGWGNTEAFF. The complete variable domain, with remaining parts taken from reference TRBV7-2 and TRBJ1-1, reads GAGVSQSPSNKVTEKGKDVELRCDPISGHTALYWYRQSLGQGLEFLIYFQGNSAPDKSGLPSDRFSAERTGGSVSTLTIQRTQQEDSAVYLCASSLKVLAGWGNTEAFFGQGTRLTVV.

The V and J genes are TRBV11-3 and TRBJ2-3; no firm D call. Trimming stripped 5 bases from V and 2 bases from J, with 8 bases between. Germline V gene data show CDR1 as SGHNT and CDR2 as YENEEA. This CDR3 is built from 13 residues. In nucleotides, the CDR3 is TGTGCCAGCAGCGGGCAAGACACAGATACGCAGTATTTT. It specifies CASSGQDTDTQYF.

This clonotype was detected a few times. V is TRBV4-2 and J is TRBJ2-7, with D perhaps being TRBD1 or TRBD2 (5 bases each). This CDR3 has 16 amino acids. Trimming pared 1 base from V and 3 bases from J, leaving 16 bases between. Germline values: CDR1 LGHNA, CDR2 YNFKEQ. CDR3: CASSQAGRDGNYEQYF. The CDR3 coding sequence is TGTGCCAGCAGCCAAGCAGGTCGGGACGGCAACTACGAGCAGTACTTC.

The V call is TRBV20-1, the J call TRBJ2-1, with 10 bases that match TRBD1. This CDR3 is 14 amino acids long. Germline CDR1 DFQATT, CDR2 SNEGSKA (reference sequence). The CDR3 reads CSGRGQGIVVEQFF. The CDR3 DNA sequence: TGCAGCGGTCGGGGACAGGGGATTGTTGTTGAGCAGTTCTTC.

Worth noting for this clonotype: A read error may be the cause here, since a much bigger clone is one base away. This chain connects TRBV7-2 to TRBJ2-6; D gene ambiguous. CDR3 length equals 15 residues. Germline CDR1 reads SGHTA; CDR2 reads FQGNSA. V was trimmed by 1 base and J by 0 bases, leaving 4 bases between them. As DNA, the CDR3 is TGTGCCAGCAGCTTAGAAGTCTCTGGGGCCAACGTCCTGACTTTC. Encoded protein: CASSLEVSGANVLTF. Based on the CDR3 plus reference TRBV7-2 and TRBJ2-6, the full variable domain is GAGVSQSPSNKVTEKGKDVELRCDPISGHTALYWYRQSLGQGLEFLIYFQGNSAPDKSGLPSDRFSAERTGGSVSTLTIQRTQQEDSAVYLCASSLEVSGANVLTFGAGSRLTVL.

V gene TRBV3-1 combines with J gene TRBJ2-7, with unresolved D. Trimming took 4 bases from V and 5 from J, leaving 9 bases between them. The CDR3 runs to 12 residues. The germline V gene encodes CDR1 LGHDT and CDR2 YNNKEL (reference sequence). CDR3 loop: CASSPDSHEQYF. The CDR3 nucleotides are TGTGCCAGCAGCCCCGATAGCCACGAGCAGTACTTC.

V usage is TRBV20-1 and J usage is TRBJ1-2; D gene ambiguous. Germline values: CDR1 DFQATT, CDR2 SNEGSKA (reference sequence). The CDR3 contains 13 residues. V was clipped by 1 base and J by 0 bases, with 6 bases between them. The CDR3 DNA follows: TGCAGTGCTAGAGGGACTTCTAACTATGGCTACACCTTC. Its protein product is CSARGTSNYGYTF.

A few counts support this clonotype. CDR3 loop: CASIGGSEAFF. The CDR3 coding sequence is TGTGCCAGCATTGGGGGGAGTGAAGCTTTCTTT. V gene TRBV6-2 or TRBV6-3 combines with J gene TRBJ1-1, with D tentatively TRBD1 (5 bases). V was shortened by 7 bases and J by 7 bases, with 10 bases between the two germline ends. This CDR3 has 11 amino acids. Germline values: CDR1 MNHEY, CDR2 SVGEGT.

V is TRBV4-2 and J is TRBJ2-7; 7 bases line up with TRBD1. CDR1 LGHNA and CDR2 YNFKEQ come from the germline V gene. This CDR3 spans 14 amino acids. J gave up 2 bases and V 5 bases, and 6 bases lay outside the gene matches. For the CDR3, the DNA is TGTGCCAGCAGCGAGCCCACAGGGGCCTACGAGCAGTACTTC. Its protein is CASSEPTGAYEQYF.

Only a few counts were recorded for this clonotype. This sequence joins TRBV9 and TRBJ2-7, with D possibly TRBD1 on 5 matching bases. The J call could be wrong; TRBJ2-5 is a better fit for the DNA end. The CDR3 extends over 14 amino acids. The germline V gene encodes CDR1 SGDLS and CDR2 YYNGEE. This CDR3 is CASSLETVQETQYF. CDR3 coding DNA: TGTGCCAGCAGCTTGGAGACAGTTCAAGAGACCCAGTACTTC.

This clonotype was counted only a few times. The rearrangement joins TRBV5-1 to TRBJ1-1; D is unclear. The CDR3 runs 13 residues. Per germline, CDR1 SGHRS and CDR2 YFSETQ. Deletions cut 0 bases from V and 10 bases from J, with 13 bases between. Here the CDR3 DNA reads TGCGCCAGCAGCTTGGAAATTGGAGTCCCAGCTTTCTTT. As protein: CASSLEIGVPAFF.

This clonotype was counted between two and nine times. The rearrangement links TRBV2 to TRBJ2-1; 10 bases align to TRBD1. Germline lookup yields CDR1 SNHLY and CDR2 FYNNEI. With 7 bases clipped from V and 6 bases from J, the junction kept 6 bases outside the gene matches. The CDR3 is made up of 14 amino acids. CDR3 nucleotide sequence: TGTGCCAGCACGCAGGACAGGGGGTTCAATGAGCAGTTCTTC. The encoded protein is CASTQDRGFNEQFF.

This clonotype came up a few times. The chain joins TRBV29-1 to TRBJ1-4; unclear D gene. The CDR3 spans 12 residues. V gave up 4 bases and J gave up 5 bases, with 8 bases separating them. From germline, CDR1 is SQVTM and CDR2 ANQGSEA. For the CDR3, the DNA is TGCAGCGTTGGGTTTACAAATGAAAAACTGTTTTTT. Translation gives CSVGFTNEKLFF.

V usage is TRBV12-3 or TRBV12-4 and J usage is TRBJ2-2; 9 bases fit TRBD2. V shed 3 bases and J 9 bases; nucleotides not matched to a gene: 8. The CDR3 spans 15 residues. The CDR3 reads CASSFNGGGARELFF. The CDR3 DNA follows: TGTGCCAGCAGTTTTAATGGCGGGGGGGCCAGGGAGCTGTTTTTT.